This T cell receptor beta chain was found in a study of monozygotic twins with inflammatory bowel disease. Following a re-call of the 5' RACE reads, TCRdb has one entry per CDR3 protein and lacks DNA. Recorded for this sample: some 210,000 distinct CDR3 sequences. The CDR3 contains 15 residues. The V gene's germline CDR1 is SGHRS and CDR2 YFSETQ. The source of this sequence is a human donor with ulcerative colitis or Crohn's disease, or a healthy co-twin of an affected twin (not recorded which). The V gene is TRBV5-1, the J gene TRBJ2-1; as DNA is missing, the TRBD2 call by TCRdb cannot be tested. Sequenced: blood. This chain's CDR3 is CASSMGLAGVDEQFF. Complete variable domain (other parts from reference TRBV5-1 and TRBJ2-1): KAGVTQTPRYLIKTRGQQVTLSCSPISGHRSVSWYQQTPGQGLQFLFEYFSETQRNKGNFPGRFSGRQFSNSRSEMNVSTLELGDSALYLCASSMGLAGVDEQFFGPGTRLTVL.